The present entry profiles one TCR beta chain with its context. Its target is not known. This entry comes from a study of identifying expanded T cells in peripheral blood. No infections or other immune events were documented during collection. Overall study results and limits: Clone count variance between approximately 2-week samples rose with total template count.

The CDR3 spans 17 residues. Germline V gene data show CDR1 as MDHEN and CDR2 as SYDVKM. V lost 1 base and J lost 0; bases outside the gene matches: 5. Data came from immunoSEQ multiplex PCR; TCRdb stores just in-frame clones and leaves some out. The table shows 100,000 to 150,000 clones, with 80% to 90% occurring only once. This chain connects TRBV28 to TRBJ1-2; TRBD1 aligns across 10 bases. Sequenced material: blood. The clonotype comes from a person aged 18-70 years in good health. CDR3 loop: CASSLFGQGGANYGYTF. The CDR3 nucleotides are TGTGCCAGCAGTTTATTCGGACAGGGGGGGGCTAACTATGGCTACACCTTC.